In this sample, the clone carrying this TCR beta chain turned up a few times. Antigen: not known. Naive CD4+ T cells were purified with Tregs depleted by CD25. Semi-nested PCR with Nested Universal Primer A followed constant-region reverse priming of full-length variable regions. TCRdb processed the 5' RACE reads anew with MiXCR; each CDR3 protein has one entry. The profile shows under 60,000 distinct CDR3 sequences, 28% of them singletons. This CDR3 spans 16 amino acids. The V and J ends lost 5 bases and 0 bases respectively, with 13 bases between them. Germline V lookup: CDR1 KGHDR, CDR2 SFDVKD. General observations from the study: Tumor Tregs overlapped most with tumor, then blood, naive CD4+ cells.

Material for sequencing was naive CD4+ T cells sorted from blood. The subset is: naive CD4+ T cells, CD4+CD45RA+CD25-. The gene calls are TRBV24-1 and TRBJ2-1; D gene unclear. The clonotype was recovered from a female donor with breast cancer. CDR3 coding DNA: TGTGCCACCAGTGTCTCTGGGTCCAGCTCCTACAATGAGCAGTTCTTC. This sequence encodes CATSVSGSSSYNEQFF.